Sequencing of this T cell receptor (beta chain) was carried out in a study of blood T cell repertoires in COVID-19. Across the study: The origin of the acute and convalescent COVID-19 samples was the United States, Italy and Spain. The cDNA or gDNA used as material had been derived from T cells, B-cell-depleted T cells, or PBMCs.

Original methodology: Nucleated cell counts were estimated from reference gene primer amplification. Here immunoSEQ multiplex PCR was the method, and the copy in TCRdb shows in-frame clones only, minus some. V and J calls and clone size are those listed in that table; D and trimming were worked out from the DNA. Here the sample spans 200,000 to 300,000 clones, about nine tenths being singletons. V shed 8 bases and J shed 1 base, with 17 bases lying between them. This CDR3 has 15 amino acids. CDR1 is WNHNN, CDR2 SYGVQD, per germline (reference sequence). A note on this clone: At the DNA level, this CDR3 is encoded by other sequences in the same sample as well.

This clonotype was obtained from a woman aged 40 to 55 with acute or convalescent COVID-19. Sequencing was carried out using peripheral blood. The gene calls are TRBV10-1 and TRBJ1-1; D call uncertain. Here the CDR3 reads CASYEAREPNTEAFF. The CDR3, as DNA: TGCGCCAGCTACGAGGCACGCGAACCGAACACTGAAGCTTTCTTT.